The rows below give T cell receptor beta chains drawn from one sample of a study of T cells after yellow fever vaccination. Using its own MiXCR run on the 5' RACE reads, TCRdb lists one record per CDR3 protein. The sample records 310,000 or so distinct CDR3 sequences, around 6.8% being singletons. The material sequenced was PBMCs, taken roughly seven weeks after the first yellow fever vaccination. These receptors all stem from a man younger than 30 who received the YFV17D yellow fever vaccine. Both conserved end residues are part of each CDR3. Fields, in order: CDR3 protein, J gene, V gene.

CDR3 protein: CASSSQGRDEKLFF
J gene: TRBJ1-4
V gene: TRBV7-2

CDR3 protein: CASSPRDGHYEQYF
J gene: TRBJ2-7
V gene: TRBV19

CDR3 protein: CASSFSREQYF
J gene: TRBJ2-7
V gene: TRBV7-9

CDR3 protein: CASSTRGEQFF
J gene: TRBJ2-1
V gene: TRBV5-1

CDR3 protein: CATSATAGGTGELFF
J gene: TRBJ2-2
V gene: TRBV24-1

CDR3 protein: CASSQGTTLPDTQYF
J gene: TRBJ2-3
V gene: TRBV4-1

CDR3 protein: CASSLPYEKLFF
J gene: TRBJ1-4
V gene: TRBV4-1

CDR3 protein: CASSTQDGGEAFF
J gene: TRBJ1-1
V gene: TRBV14

CDR3 protein: CSATRGGQVSETQYF
J gene: TRBJ2-5
V gene: TRBV20-1

CDR3 protein: CASSRRTGGSDTQYF
J gene: TRBJ2-3
V gene: TRBV5-1

CDR3 protein: CASSFPQGAVTEKLFF
J gene: TRBJ1-4
V gene: TRBV7-2

CDR3 protein: CASTTFSADTQYF
J gene: TRBJ2-3
V gene: TRBV12-3/TRBV12-4

CDR3 protein: CASSLDPGQANYGYTF
J gene: TRBJ1-2
V gene: TRBV5-1

CDR3 protein: CASSLGTGVDNEQFF
J gene: TRBJ2-1
V gene: TRBV28